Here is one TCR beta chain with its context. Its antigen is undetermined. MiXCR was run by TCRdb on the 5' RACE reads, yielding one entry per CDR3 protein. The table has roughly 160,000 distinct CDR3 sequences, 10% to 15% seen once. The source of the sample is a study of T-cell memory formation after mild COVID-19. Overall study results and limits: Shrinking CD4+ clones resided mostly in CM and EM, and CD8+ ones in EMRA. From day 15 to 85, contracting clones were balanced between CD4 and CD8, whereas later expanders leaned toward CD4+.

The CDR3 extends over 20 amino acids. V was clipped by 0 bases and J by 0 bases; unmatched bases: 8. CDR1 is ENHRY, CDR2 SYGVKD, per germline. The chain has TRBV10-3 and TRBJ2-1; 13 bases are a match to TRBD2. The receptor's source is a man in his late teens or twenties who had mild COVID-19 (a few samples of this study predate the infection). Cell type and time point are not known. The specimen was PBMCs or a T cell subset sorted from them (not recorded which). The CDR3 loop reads CAISESIGTSGGASYNEQFF. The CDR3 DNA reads TGTGCCATCAGTGAGTCGATCGGTACTAGCGGGGGGGCCTCCTACAATGAGCAGTTCTTC.